Presented here are 11 T cell receptor beta chains from one specimen sequenced in a study of blood T cells in healthy people across ages. Together with a sample-barcoded 5' primer, a J-beta primer mix was included in a second PCR lasting about 7 to 11 cycles. TCRdb used MiXCR to reprocess the 5' RACE reads, holding one entry per CDR3 protein. The sample consists of about 800,000 distinct CDR3 sequences, 25% of them appearing once. These data were likewise used in another study, on T cells of mothers and their children.

Sequenced input: blood. The receptors shown here come from a boy younger than 18 in good health.

V is TRBV15 and J is TRBJ1-4; D call uncertain. Deletions cut 1 base from V and 7 bases from J, with 10 bases between. The CDR3 length is 14 residues. Germline V CDR1 and CDR2: LNHNV, YYDKDF (reference sequence). The CDR3 sequence: CATSRGGMGEKLFF. DNA of the CDR3: TGTGCCACCAGCAGAGGAGGTATGGGTGAAAAACTGTTTTTT.

This clonotype was counted a few times. The chain employs TRBV6-2 or TRBV6-3 and TRBJ2-5; D is unresolved. This CDR3 contains 16 residues. From germline, CDR1 is MNHEY and CDR2 SVGEGT. The ends were cut back, 0 bases at V and 2 bases at J, with 13 bases in the middle. The CDR3 region has the DNA TGTGCCAGCAGTTACTCGATCGTAGGCTTACAAGAGACCCAGTACTTC. Translation gives CASSYSIVGLQETQYF.

In this sample, this clonotype turned up a few times. The chain employs TRBV28 and TRBJ1-2; D is perhaps TRBD1 (6 bases). V was clipped by 5 bases and J by 6 bases, with 13 bases between them. Germline V gives CDR1 MDHEN, CDR2 SYDVKM. The CDR3 runs to 13 residues. The CDR3 region has the DNA TGTGCCAGCAGTGCCCTGAGGGGGGATGGCTACACCTTC. It encodes CASSALRGDGYTF.

This clonotype appeared a few times. The chain carries TRBV5-1 and TRBJ2-5, with D perhaps TRBD1 (6 bases). The J call could be wrong; TRBJ2-7 is a better fit for the DNA end. CDR3 length: 14 amino acids. CDR1 is SGHRS, CDR2 YFSETQ, per germline. Here the CDR3 reads CASSSDRFPYEQYF. The CDR3 DNA reads TGCGCCAGCAGCTCCGACAGGTTTCCCTACGAGCAGTACTTC.

This clonotype was recorded a few times. The gene calls are TRBV24-1 and TRBJ2-1, with D perhaps TRBD1 (6 bases). Germline CDR1 reads KGHDR; CDR2 reads SFDVKD. Trimming stripped 12 bases from V and 0 bases from J, with 14 bases between. There are 14 residues in the CDR3. CDR3 in DNA: TGTGCCGCCGGACAGACGAGCTCCTACAATGAGCAGTTCTTC. Protein product: CAAGQTSSYNEQFF.

About this clonotype: One junction end disagrees with the germline gene, perhaps due to a read error. For the CDR3, the DNA is TGTGCCGGCAGCGTACTCGGGGTCGGGGCCAACGTCCTGACTTTC. Its translation is CAGSVLGVGANVLTF. The rearrangement links TRBV3-1 to TRBJ2-6; D possibly corresponds to TRBD2 (5 bases). The germline CDR1 and CDR2 sequences are LGHDT and YNNKEL (reference sequence). This CDR3 is 15 amino acids long.

This clonotype was found a few times. This chain uses TRBV7-2 with TRBJ1-2, with D unclear. V lost 1 base to trimming and J lost 4 bases, with 13 bases between them. Germline assignment: CDR1 SGHTA and CDR2 FQGNSA. The CDR3 extends over 15 amino acids. CDR3 protein: CASSLDARASYGYTF. Written as DNA, the CDR3 is TGTGCCAGCAGCTTAGACGCGAGGGCGTCCTATGGCTACACCTTC.

The sample holds one count of this clonotype. This rearrangement joins TRBV20-1 to TRBJ2-7; D is possibly TRBD1 (5 bases). CDR3 length equals 13 residues. Trimming shortened V by 3 bases and J by 2 bases, and 11 bases separated the two germline ends. Germline CDR1 is DFQATT and CDR2 is SNEGSKA (reference sequence). Here the CDR3 reads CSARLRGTYEQYF. CDR3 coding DNA: TGCAGTGCTAGGTTAAGGGGAACCTACGAGCAGTACTTC.

This clonotype has only a few counts. The CDR3 coding sequence is TGCGCCAGCAGCTCCCCGAAACTAGCGGGAGAAGAGGGCGAGCAGTTCTTC. Its translation is CASSSPKLAGEEGEQFF. The J gene is TRBJ2-7, the V gene TRBV5-1, with TRBD2 matching 11 bases. The DNA end favors TRBJ2-1, so the J call may be wrong. Germline-derived CDR1 and CDR2 are SGHRS and YFSETQ. This CDR3 has 17 amino acids.

This clonotype was observed a few times. This chain uses TRBV11-1 with TRBJ2-2; a possible D gene is TRBD1 (5 bases). CDR1 and CDR2 (germline): SGHAT, FQDESV (reference sequence). This CDR3 has 17 residues. V was clipped by 6 bases and J by 0 bases, with 17 bases between them. CDR3 nucleotide sequence: TGTGCCAGCAGTAAAGAGTGGACATTCGCGAACACCGGGGAGCTGTTTTTT. It codes for CASSKEWTFANTGELFF.

The V call is TRBV7-3, the J call TRBJ2-1; 7 bases map to TRBD1. The CDR3 is made up of 15 amino acids. The V gene end was trimmed by 5 bases and the J gene end by 2 bases; junction bases not matched to a gene: 6. Germline V lookup: CDR1 SGHTA, CDR2 FQGTGA. CDR3 region: CASSNTGVPYNEQFF. DNA of the CDR3: TGTGCCAGCAGCAACACAGGGGTGCCCTACAATGAGCAGTTCTTC.